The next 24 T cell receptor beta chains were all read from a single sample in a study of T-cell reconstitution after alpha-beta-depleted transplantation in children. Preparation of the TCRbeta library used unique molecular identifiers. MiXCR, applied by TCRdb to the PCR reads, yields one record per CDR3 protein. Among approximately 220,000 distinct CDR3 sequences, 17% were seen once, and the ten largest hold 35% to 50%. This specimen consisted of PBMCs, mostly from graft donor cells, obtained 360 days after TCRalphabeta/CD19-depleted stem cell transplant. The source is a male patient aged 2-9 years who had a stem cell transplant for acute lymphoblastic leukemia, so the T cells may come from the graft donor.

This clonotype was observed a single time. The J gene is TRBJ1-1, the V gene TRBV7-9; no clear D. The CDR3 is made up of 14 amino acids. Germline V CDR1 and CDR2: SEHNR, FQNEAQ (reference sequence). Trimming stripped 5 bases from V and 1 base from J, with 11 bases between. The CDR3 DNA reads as TGTGCCAGCAGCCTATTACACGAGAACACTGAAGCTTTCTTT. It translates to CASSLLHENTEAFF.

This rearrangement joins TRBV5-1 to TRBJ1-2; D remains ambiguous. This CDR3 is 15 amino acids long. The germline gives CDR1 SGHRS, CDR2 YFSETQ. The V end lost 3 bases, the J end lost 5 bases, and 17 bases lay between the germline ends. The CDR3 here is CASSSKGMPLYGYTF. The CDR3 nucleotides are TGCGCCAGCAGCTCCAAGGGAATGCCCCTTTATGGCTACACCTTC. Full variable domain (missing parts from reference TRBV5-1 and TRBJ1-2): KAGVTQTPRYLIKTRGQQVTLSCSPISGHRSVSWYQQTPGQGLQFLFEYFSETQRNKGNFPGRFSGRQFSNSRSEMNVSTLELGDSALYLCASSSKGMPLYGYTFGSGTRLTVV.

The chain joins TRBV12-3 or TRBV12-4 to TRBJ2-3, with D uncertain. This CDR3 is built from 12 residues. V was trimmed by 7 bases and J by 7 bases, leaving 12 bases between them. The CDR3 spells CASTTYSNTQYF. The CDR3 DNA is TGTGCCAGCACCACCTACTCTAATACGCAGTATTTT.

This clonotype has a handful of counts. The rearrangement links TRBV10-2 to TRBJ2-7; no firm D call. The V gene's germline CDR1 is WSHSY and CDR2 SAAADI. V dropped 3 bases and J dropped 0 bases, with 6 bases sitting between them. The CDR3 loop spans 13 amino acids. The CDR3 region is CASSELSSYEQYF. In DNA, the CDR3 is TGCGCCAGCAGTGAACTAAGCTCCTACGAGCAGTACTTC.

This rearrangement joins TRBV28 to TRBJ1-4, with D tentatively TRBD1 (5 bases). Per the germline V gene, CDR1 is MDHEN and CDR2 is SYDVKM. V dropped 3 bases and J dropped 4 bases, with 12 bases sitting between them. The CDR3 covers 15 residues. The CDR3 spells CASSLGVASNEKLFF. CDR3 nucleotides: TGTGCCAGCAGTTTGGGGGTGGCAAGTAATGAAAAACTGTTTTTT.

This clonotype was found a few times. CDR3 DNA sequence: TGTGCCAGCAGTTTTGCTTTTTCTGGGGCCAACGTCCTGACTTTC. As protein: CASSFAFSGANVLTF. The rearrangement links TRBV27 to TRBJ2-6; no clear D. V lost 3 bases and J 1 base, leaving 7 bases between the germline ends. This CDR3 is built from 15 residues. CDR1 MNHEY and CDR2 SMNVEV come from the germline V gene (reference sequence).

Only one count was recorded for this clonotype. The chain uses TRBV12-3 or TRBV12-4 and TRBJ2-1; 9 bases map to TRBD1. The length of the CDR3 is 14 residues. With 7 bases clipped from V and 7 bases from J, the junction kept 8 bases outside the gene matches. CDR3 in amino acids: CASTLTGGMNEQFF. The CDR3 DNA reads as TGTGCCAGCACCTTAACAGGGGGCATGAATGAGCAGTTCTTC.

CDR3 amino acids: CAISGSGAGAKNIQYF. Here the CDR3 DNA reads TGTGCCATCAGTGGTTCGGGGGCGGGGGCCAAAAACATTCAGTACTTC. The chain joins TRBV10-3 to TRBJ2-4; D might be TRBD1 or TRBD2, each matching 6 bases. CDR1 ENHRY and CDR2 SYGVKD come from the germline V gene. This CDR3 is built from 16 residues. The germline V and J ends were trimmed by 4 bases and 1 base, with 14 bases remaining between them.

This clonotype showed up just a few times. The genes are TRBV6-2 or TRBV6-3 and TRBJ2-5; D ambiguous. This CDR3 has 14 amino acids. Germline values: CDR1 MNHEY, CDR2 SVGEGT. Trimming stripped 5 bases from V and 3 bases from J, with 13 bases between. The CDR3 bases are TGTGCCAGCAGTCTCCGCCGGGTCAAAGAGACCCAGTACTTC. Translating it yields CASSLRRVKETQYF.

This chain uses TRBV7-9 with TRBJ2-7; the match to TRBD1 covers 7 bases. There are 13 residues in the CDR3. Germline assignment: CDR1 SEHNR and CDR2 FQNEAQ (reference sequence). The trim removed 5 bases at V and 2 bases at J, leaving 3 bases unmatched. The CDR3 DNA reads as TGTGCCAGCAGCAACGACAGGGCCTACGAGCAGTACTTC. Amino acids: CASSNDRAYEQYF.

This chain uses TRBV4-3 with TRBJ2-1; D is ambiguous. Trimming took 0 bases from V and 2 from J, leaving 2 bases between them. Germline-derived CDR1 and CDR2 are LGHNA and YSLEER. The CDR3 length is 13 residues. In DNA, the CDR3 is TGCGCCAGCAGCCAAGATCCCTACAATGAGCAGTTCTTC. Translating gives CASSQDPYNEQFF.

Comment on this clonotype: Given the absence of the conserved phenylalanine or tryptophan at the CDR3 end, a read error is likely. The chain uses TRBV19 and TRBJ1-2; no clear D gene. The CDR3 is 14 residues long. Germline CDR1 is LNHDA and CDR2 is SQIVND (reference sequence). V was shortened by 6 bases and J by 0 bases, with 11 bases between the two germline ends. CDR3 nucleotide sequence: TGTGCCAGTAGGACCGTGGCCACTAACTATGGCTACACCTAC. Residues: CASRTVATNYGYTY.

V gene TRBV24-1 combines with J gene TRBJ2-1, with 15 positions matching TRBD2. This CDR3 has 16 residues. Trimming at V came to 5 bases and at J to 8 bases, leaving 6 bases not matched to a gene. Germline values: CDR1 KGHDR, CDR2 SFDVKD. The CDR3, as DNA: TGTGCCACCAGTGGCCGGACTAGCGGGGGGGCCGATGAGCAGTTCTTC. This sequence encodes CATSGRTSGGADEQFF.

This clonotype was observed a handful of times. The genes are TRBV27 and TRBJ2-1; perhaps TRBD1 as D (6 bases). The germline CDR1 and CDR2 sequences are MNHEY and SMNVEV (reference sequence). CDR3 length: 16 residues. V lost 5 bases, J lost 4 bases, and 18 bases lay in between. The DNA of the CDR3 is TGTGCCAGCAGTCCTTCGGCAGGGGCTCCTTACAATGAGCAGTTCTTC. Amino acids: CASSPSAGAPYNEQFF.

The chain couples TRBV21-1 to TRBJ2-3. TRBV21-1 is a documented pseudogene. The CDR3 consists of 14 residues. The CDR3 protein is CASSPRLAADTQYF. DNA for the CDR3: TGTGCCAGCAGCCCCCGTCTAGCGGCAGATACGCAGTATTTT.

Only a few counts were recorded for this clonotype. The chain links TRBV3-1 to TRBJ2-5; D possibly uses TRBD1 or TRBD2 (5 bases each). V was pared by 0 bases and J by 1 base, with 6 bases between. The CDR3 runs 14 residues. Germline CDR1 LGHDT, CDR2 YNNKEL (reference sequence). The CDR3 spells CASSQDGTQETQYF. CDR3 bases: TGTGCCAGCAGCCAAGATGGGACCCAAGAGACCCAGTACTTC.

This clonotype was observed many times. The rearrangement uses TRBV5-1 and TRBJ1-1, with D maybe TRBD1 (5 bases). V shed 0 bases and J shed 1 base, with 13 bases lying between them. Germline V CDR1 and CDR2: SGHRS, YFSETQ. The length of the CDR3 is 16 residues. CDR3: CASSLARGDGNTEAFF. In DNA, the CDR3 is TGCGCCAGCAGCTTGGCGAGGGGTGACGGGAACACTGAAGCTTTCTTT.

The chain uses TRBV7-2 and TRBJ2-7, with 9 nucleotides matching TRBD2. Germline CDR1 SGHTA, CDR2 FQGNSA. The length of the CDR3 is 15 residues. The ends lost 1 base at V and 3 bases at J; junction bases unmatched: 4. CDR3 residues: CASSLVPSGDYEQYF. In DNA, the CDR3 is TGTGCCAGCAGCTTAGTCCCTAGCGGGGACTACGAGCAGTACTTC.

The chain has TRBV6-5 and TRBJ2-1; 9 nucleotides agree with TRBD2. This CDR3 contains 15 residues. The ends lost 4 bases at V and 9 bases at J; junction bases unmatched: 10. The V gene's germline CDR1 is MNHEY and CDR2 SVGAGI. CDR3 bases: TGTGCCAGCAGTTCCATCCCAGCGGGGGGCGGTGAGCAGTTCTTC. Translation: CASSSIPAGGGEQFF.

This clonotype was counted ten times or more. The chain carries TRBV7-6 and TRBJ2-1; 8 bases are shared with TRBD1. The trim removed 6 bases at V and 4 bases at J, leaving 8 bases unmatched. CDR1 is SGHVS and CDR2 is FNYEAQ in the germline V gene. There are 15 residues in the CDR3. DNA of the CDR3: TGTGCCAGCAGACTAACAGGGGGGCGATACAATGAGCAGTTCTTC. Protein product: CASRLTGGRYNEQFF.

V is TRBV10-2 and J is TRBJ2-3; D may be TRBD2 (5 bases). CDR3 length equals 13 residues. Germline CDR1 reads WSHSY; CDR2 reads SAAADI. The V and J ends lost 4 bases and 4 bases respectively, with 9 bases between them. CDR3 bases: TGCGCCAGCAGTGTCAGAGGGTCAGATACGCAGTATTTT. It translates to CASSVRGSDTQYF.

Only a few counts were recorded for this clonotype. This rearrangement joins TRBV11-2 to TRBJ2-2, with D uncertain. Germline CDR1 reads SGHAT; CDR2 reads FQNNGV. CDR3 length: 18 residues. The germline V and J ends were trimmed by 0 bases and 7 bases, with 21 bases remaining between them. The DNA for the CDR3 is TGTGCCAGCAGCTTAGAGTGGTTGTACTCCAAGGGTAGCGGGGAGCTGTTTTTT. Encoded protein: CASSLEWLYSKGSGELFF.

CDR3 in amino acids: CASKSDTSAAYEQYF. The CDR3 region has the DNA TGTGCCAGTAAATCGGACACGTCAGCGGCGTACGAGCAGTACTTC. The chain combines TRBV19 with TRBJ2-7; D tentatively reads TRBD1 or TRBD2 (5 bases each). Trimming cost V 7 bases and J 4 bases, with 20 bases left between them. Germline CDR1 reads LNHDA; CDR2 reads SQIVND (reference sequence). The CDR3 length is 15 residues.

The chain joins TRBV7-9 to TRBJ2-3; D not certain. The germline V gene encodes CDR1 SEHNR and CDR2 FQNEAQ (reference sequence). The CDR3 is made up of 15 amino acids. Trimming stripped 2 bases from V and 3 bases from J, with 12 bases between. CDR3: CASSLLASRTDTQYF. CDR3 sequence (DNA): TGTGCCAGCAGCTTACTGGCCTCGCGGACAGATACGCAGTATTTT.